The rows below give T cell receptor beta chains drawn from one sample of a study of technical replicates of blood from a few donors. Repertoires were generated with immunoSEQ multiplex PCR, while TCRdb's copy carries only in-frame clones and drops some. The sample consists of tens of thousands of clones, around 97% of them appearing once. Sequenced material: T cells isolated from PBMCs. The receptors originated from a human donor in good health. Each CDR3 is given with its conserved first and last residue. Each record gives: V gene, clone size, D gene, J gene, CDR3 protein, CDR3 DNA. The D gene is left open where the match is weak. Part of the rows lack a size; the others show once, few, many or a class for expanded clones.

TRBV19	NA	NA	TRBJ1-1	CATSNRELNTEAFF	TGTGCCACCTCCAACCGAGAACTGAACACTGAAGCTTTCTTT
TRBV6-6	NA	NA	TRBJ2-7	CASSVAEWAYEQYF	TGTGCCAGCAGTGTCGCGGAGTGGGCCTACGAGCAGTACTTC
TRBV5-4	NA	NA	TRBJ1-4	CASSRTYRDTNEKLFF	TGTGCCAGCAGCAGGACTTACAGAGACACTAATGAAAAACTGTTTTTT
TRBV28	NA	NA	TRBJ1-2	CASSLERESLSWCYTF	TGTGCCAGCAGCCTAGAGAGGGAGAGCCTATCCTGGTGCTACACCTTC
TRBV9	NA	NA	TRBJ2-7	CASSVGRGGDEQYF	TGTGCCAGCAGCGTAGGAAGGGGTGGGGACGAGCAGTACTTC
TRBV9	NA	TRBD2	TRBJ2-4	CASTEEASGSSGGAKNIQYF	TGTGCCAGCACCGAAGAGGCTAGCGGGAGCTCTGGGGGGGCCAAAAACATTCAGTACTTC
TRBV5-6	NA	TRBD1	TRBJ2-5	CASSLTGGETQYF	TGTGCCAGCAGCTTGACAGGGGGCGAGACCCAGTACTTC
TRBV4-1	NA	NA	TRBJ2-4	CASSQVRSAKNIQYF	TGCGCCAGCAGCCAAGTTAGAAGTGCCAAAAACATTCAGTACTTC
TRBV9	once	TRBD2	TRBJ2-1	CASSASGRHINEQFF	TGTGCCAGCAGCGCTAGCGGGAGGCATATTAATGAGCAGTTCTTC
TRBV27	NA	NA	TRBJ2-7	CASSSGSYEQYF	TGTGCCAGCAGTTCTGGCAGCTACGAGCAGTACTTC
TRBV21-1	NA	NA	TRBJ1-2	CASSKLPSRYGYTF	TGTGCCAGCAGCAAACTCCCTTCCCGCTATGGCTACACCTTC
TRBV4-1	NA	NA	TRBJ2-1	CASSQGRAWGGEQFF	TGCGCCAGCAGCCAAGGGAGGGCTTGGGGAGGTGAGCAGTTCTTC
TRBV2	NA	TRBD1	TRBJ2-4	CASMRTGDIQYF	TGTGCCAGCATGAGGACAGGGGACATTCAGTACTTC